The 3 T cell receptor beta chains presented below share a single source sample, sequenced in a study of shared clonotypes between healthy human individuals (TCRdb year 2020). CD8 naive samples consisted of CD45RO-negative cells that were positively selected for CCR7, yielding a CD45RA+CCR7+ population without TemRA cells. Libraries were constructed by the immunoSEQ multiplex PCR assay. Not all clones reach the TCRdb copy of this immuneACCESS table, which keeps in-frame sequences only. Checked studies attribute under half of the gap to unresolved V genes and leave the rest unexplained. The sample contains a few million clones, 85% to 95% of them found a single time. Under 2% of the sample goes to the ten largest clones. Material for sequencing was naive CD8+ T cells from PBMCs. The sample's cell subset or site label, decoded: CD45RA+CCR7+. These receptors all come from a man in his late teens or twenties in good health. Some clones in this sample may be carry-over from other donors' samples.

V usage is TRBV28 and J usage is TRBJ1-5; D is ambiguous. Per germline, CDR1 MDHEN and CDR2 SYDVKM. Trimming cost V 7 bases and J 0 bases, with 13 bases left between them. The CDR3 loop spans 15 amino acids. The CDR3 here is CASTSASRSNQPQHF. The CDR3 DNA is TGTGCCAGCACCTCCGCGAGCCGTAGCAATCAGCCCCAGCATTTT.

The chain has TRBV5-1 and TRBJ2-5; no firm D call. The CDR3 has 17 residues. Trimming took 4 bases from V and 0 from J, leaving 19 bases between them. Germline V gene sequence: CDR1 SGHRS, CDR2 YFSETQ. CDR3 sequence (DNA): TGCGCCAGCAGCCCAAAGGAACGGCGGAAGTACCAAGAGACCCAGTACTTC. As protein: CASSPKERRKYQETQYF.

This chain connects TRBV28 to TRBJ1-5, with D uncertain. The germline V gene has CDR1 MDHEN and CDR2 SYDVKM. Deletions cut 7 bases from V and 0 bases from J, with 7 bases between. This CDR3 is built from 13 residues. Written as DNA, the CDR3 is TGTGCCAGCAAATTTTATAGCAATCAGCCCCAGCATTTT. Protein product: CASKFYSNQPQHF.